This section outlines one TCR beta chain sequence together with its context. V lost 5 bases, J lost 1 base, and 14 bases stayed unmatched. This CDR3 region has 18 residues. Germline V CDR1 and CDR2: MNHEY, SMNVEV (reference sequence). The entry originates in a study of PD-L1 blockade in urothelial cancer. Turning to the study itself: Individuals in the cohort had been given 0 to 3 earlier chemotherapy regimens. Blood analysis occurred 3 weeks (second dose) and 6 weeks after treatment start. The study recovered a median of 141,255 T cells per blood sample.

Profiling relied on immunoSEQ multiplex PCR, and the TCRdb table lists in-frame clones only, not all of them. The sample gives more than 90,000 clones, less than 95% of which show up once; less than 4.5% is in the top ten. Regarding time point: peripheral blood 6 weeks after treatment start. Samples were collected from each patient before treatment and during treatment. Each patient gave between 1 and 8 of them in total. The chain combines TRBV27 with TRBJ2-1; 7 bases align to TRBD2. Sample: PBMCs, taken around atezolizumab (anti-PD-L1) treatment. The TCR sequence derives from a man between 60 and 75 years old with urothelial cancer. CDR3 nucleotide sequence: TGTGCCAGCAGTCCCGACGCCCTAACGGGAGGATCCTACAATGAGCAGTTCTTC. Its translation: CASSPDALTGGSYNEQFF.